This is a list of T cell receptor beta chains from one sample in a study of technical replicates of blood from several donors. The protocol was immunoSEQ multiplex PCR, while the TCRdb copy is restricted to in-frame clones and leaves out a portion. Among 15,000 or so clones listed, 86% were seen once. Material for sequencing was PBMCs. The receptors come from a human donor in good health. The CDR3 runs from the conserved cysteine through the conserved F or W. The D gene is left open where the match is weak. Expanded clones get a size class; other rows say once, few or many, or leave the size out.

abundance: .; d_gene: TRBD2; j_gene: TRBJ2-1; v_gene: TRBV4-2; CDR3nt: TGTGCCAGCAGCCCCTCGGCGGCTAGCGGGAACAATGAGCAGTTCTTC; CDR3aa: CASSPSAASGNNEQFF
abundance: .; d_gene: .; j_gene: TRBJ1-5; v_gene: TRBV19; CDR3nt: TGTGCCAGTTGCCCGAGGACATCCTGGTCGAGCAATCAGCCCCAGCATTTT; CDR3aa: CASCPRTSWSSNQPQHF
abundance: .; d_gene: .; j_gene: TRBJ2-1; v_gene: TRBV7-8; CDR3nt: TGTGCCAGCAGCTTTGGTAGCGGCGGTGAGCAGTTCTTC; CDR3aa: CASSFGSGGEQFF
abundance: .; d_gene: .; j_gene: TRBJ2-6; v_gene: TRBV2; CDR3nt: TGTGCCAGCAGGCGTTCTGGGGCCAACGTCCTGACTTTC; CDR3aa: CASRRSGANVLTF
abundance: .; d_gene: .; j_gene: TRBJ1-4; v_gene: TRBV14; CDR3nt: TGTGCCAGCAGCCAGACCCAGGGGCGACCTAATGAAAAACTGTTTTTT; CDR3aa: CASSQTQGRPNEKLFF
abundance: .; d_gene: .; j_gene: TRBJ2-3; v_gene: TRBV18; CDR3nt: TGTGCCAGCTCACCCCGGCAGGGAGGCGATACGCAGTATTTT; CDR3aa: CASSPRQGGDTQYF
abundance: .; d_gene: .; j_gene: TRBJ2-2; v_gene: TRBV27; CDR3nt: TGTGCCAGCAGTTTACTCAGGTTTCACGGGGAGCTGTTTTTT; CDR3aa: CASSLLRFHGELFF
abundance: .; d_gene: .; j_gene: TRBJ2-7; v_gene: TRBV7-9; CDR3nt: TGTGCCAGCAGCCTCGGGAGCGGCTCCTACGAGCAGTACTTC; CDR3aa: CASSLGSGSYEQYF
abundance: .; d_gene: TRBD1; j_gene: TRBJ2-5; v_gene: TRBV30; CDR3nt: TGTGCCTGGAGGGGACAGGTCGAGGAGACCCAGTACTTC; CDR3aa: CAWRGQVEETQYF
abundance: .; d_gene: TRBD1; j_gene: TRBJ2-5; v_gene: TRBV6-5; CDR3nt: TGTGCCAGCAGTTACGGCGGGACAGGGGGAGCGGGGACCCAGTACTTC; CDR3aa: CASSYGGTGGAGTQYF
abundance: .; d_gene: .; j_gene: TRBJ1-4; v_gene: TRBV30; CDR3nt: TGTGCCTGGAGTACAAGTGAAAAACTGTTTTTT; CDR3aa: CAWSTSEKLFF
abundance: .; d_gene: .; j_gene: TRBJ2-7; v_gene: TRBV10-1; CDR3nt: TGCGCCAGCAGAAATATCGGGTCCTCCTACGAGCAGTACTTC; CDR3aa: CASRNIGSSYEQYF
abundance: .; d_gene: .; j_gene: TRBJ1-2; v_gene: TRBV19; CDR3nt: TGTGCCAGTAGTATAAAGGAGCGCTATGGCTACACCTTC; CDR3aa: CASSIKERYGYTF
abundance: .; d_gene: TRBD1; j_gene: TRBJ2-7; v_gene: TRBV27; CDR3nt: TGTGCCAGCAGTTCCTCGACCGCCGGGACAGGGGCCGAGCAGTACTTC; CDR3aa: CASSSSTAGTGAEQYF
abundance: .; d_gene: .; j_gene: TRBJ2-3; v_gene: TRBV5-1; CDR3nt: TGCGCCAGCAGCTTACCAGGTCGTTGGGATACGCAGTATTTT; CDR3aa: CASSLPGRWDTQYF
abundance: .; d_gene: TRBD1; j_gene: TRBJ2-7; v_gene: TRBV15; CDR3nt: TGTGCCACCAGCGACGACCGGGACAGGGGAGGCGAGCAGTACTTC; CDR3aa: CATSDDRDRGGEQYF
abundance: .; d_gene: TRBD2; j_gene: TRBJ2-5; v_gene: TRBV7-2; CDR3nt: TGTGCCAGCAGCCAGGCGCGGGAGGGGACCCAGTACTTC; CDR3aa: CASSQAREGTQYF
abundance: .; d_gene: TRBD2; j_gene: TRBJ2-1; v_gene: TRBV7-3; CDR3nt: TGTGCCAGCAGCCCAACGGGGCTAGCGGGAGGCGATGAGCAGTTCTTC; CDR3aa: CASSPTGLAGGDEQFF
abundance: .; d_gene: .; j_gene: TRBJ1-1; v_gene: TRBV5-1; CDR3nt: TGCGCCAGCAGCCAATCCGGGACTGAAGCTTTCTTT; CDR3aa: CASSQSGTEAFF
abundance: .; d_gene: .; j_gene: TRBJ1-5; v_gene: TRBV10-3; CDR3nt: TGTGCCTCAAACGAGCAGGCGAGCAATCAGCCCCAGCATTTT; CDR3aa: CASNEQASNQPQHF
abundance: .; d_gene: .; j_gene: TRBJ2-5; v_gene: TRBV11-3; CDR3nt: TGTGCCAGCAGCGACAATCGGGGGGCGGGGGAGACCCAGTACTTC; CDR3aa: CASSDNRGAGETQYF
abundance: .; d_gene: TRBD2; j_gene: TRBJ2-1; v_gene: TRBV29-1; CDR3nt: TGCAGTGACCTCGGGACAGGGGGGAGACTAGCGGGAGGTGAGAATGAGCAGTTCTTC; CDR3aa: CSDLGTGGRLAGGENEQFF
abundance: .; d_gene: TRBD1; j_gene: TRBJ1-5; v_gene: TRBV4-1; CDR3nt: TGCGCCAGCAGCCTACAACCCTTGGACAGGGGGGTACAGCCCCAGCATTTT; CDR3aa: CASSLQPLDRGVQPQHF
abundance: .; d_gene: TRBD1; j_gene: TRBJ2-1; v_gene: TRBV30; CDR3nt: TGTGCCTGGAGTAAGGGGGCAAATGAGCAGTTCTTC; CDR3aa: CAWSKGANEQFF
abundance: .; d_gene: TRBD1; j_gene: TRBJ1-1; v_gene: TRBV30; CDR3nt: TGTGCCTGGACGGAAAGGAGGACAGGGGGCTCGGGGGCTTTCTTT; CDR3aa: CAWTERRTGGSGAFF
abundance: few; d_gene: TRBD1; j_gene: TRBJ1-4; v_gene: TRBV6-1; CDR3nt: TGTGCCAGCAGCACGGGACAGGGAGATGAAAAACTGTTTTTT; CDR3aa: CASSTGQGDEKLFF
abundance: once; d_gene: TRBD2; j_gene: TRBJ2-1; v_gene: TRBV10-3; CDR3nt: TGTGCCATCAGTGAGTCGGCGGGAGCCCTTGGGGGGGAGCAGTTCTTC; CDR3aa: CAISESAGALGGEQFF
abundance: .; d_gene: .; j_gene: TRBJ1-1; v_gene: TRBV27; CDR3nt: TGTGCCAGCAGTCCCGAAAGGGGGAAGATGAACACTGAAGCTTTCTTT; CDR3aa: CASSPERGKMNTEAFF
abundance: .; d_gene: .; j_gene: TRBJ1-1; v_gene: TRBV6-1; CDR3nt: TGTGCCAGCAGTAAAACAGTTACTGAAGCTTTCTTT; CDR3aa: CASSKTVTEAFF
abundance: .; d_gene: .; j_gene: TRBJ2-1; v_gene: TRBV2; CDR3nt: TGTGCCAGCAGGGTAACAGCGGTGGTTGAGCAGTTCTTC; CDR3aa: CASRVTAVVEQFF
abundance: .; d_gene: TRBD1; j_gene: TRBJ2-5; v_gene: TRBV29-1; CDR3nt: TGCAGCGTTGAATTGGCAGGGGGCGAGACCCAGTACTTC; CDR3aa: CSVELAGGETQYF
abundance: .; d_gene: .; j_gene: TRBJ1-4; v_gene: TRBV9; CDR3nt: TGTGCCAGCAGCGACCCCGAATCAGGAAACGAGCCTGAAAAACTGTTTTTT; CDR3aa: CASSDPESGNEPEKLFF
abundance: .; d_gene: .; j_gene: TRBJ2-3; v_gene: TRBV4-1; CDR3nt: TGCGCCAGCAGCACCCCCAGACACGTTAGCACAGATACGCAGTATTTT; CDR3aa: CASSTPRHVSTDTQYF
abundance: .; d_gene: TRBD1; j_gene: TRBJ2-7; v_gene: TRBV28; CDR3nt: TGTGCCAGCAGGAACCGGGACAGGGTTTACGAGCAGTACTTC; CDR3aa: CASRNRDRVYEQYF
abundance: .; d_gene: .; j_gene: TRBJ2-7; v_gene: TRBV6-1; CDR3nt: TGTGCCAGCAGACTAGCAACCTACGAGCAGTACTTC; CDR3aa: CASRLATYEQYF
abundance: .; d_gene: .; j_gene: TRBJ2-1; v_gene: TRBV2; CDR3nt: TGTGCCAGCAAGGTTCAAGACAGCTACAATGAGCAGTTCTTC; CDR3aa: CASKVQDSYNEQFF
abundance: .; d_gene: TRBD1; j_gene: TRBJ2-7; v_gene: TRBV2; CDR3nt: TGTGCCAGCAACGGACAGGGGGCGGACTACGAGCAGTACTTC; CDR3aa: CASNGQGADYEQYF
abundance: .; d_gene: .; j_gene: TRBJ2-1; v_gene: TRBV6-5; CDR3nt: TGTGCCAGCGGGAGCCCCTCCTACAATGAGCAGTTCTTC; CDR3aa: CASGSPSYNEQFF
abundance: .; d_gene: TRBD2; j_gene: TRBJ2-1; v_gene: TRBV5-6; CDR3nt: TGTGCCAGCAGCCAGATCCCGACTAGCGGGAGGGGAAATGAGCAGTTCTTC; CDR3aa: CASSQIPTSGRGNEQFF
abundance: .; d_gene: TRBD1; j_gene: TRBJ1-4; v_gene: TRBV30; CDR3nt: TGTGCCTGGAGTGTACTAACAGGGGTAGAAAAACTGTTTTTT; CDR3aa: CAWSVLTGVEKLFF
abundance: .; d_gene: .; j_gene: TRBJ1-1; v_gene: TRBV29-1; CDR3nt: TGCAGCCTTCGCGGCCCCCTGGGAGCTTTCTTT; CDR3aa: CSLRGPLGAFF
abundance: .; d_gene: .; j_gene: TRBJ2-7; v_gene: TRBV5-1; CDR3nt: TGCGCCAGCAGCTTGGGAGGGAACCCCTACGAGCAGTACTTC; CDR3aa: CASSLGGNPYEQYF
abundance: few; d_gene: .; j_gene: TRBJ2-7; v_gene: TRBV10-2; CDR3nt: TGCGCCAGCAGTGAGATCGTTGCGGGGTCCGAGGAGCAGTACTTC; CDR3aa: CASSEIVAGSEEQYF
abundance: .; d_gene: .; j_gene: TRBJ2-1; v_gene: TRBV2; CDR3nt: TGTGCCAGCAGTGAAAGAGCTACTAATTTTCTGTTCTTC; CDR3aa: CASSERATNFLFF
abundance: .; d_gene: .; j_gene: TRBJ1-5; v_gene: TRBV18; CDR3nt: TGTGCCAGCTCACCGGCCGGGGGAAAGTTTCAGCCCCAGCATTTT; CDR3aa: CASSPAGGKFQPQHF
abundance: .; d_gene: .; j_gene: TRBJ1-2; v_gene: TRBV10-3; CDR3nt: TGTGCCATCAGTGAGCTGCCGGGGGGGGATGGCTACACCTTC; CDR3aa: CAISELPGGDGYTF
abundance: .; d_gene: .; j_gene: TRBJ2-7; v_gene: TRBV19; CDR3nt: TGTGCCAGTTCGTACGACAGCAGCTACGAGCAGTACTTC; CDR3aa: CASSYDSSYEQYF
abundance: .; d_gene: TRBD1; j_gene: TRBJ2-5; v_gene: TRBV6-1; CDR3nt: TGTGCCAGTCACAGGGGCCAAGAGACCCAGTACTTC; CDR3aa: CASHRGQETQYF